This record concerns one TCR beta chain sequence. This specimen comes from a study of T cell changes during pregnancy in multiple sclerosis. Profiling relied on immunoSEQ multiplex PCR, and the TCRdb table lists in-frame clones only, not all of them. The repertoire consists of under 90,000 clones, with around 94% occurring once and the leading ten covering about 0.99%. This clonotype was sampled from a female donor in good health, enrolled as a control in a pregnancy study. The sequences come from peripheral blood, collected in the second trimester of pregnancy.

CDR3 in amino acids: CATSRDLSKPETQYF. DNA for the CDR3: TGTGCCACCAGCAGAGATCTTAGCAAACCAGAGACCCAGTACTTC. V is TRBV15 and J is TRBJ2-5; D not resolved. Germline V CDR1 and CDR2: LNHNV, YYDKDF (reference sequence). This CDR3 contains 15 residues. V lost 0 bases to trimming and J lost 4 bases, with 12 bases between them.